Listed below are T cell receptor beta chains from one sample, sequenced in a study of T cell changes during pregnancy in multiple sclerosis. Repertoires were generated with immunoSEQ multiplex PCR, while TCRdb's copy carries only in-frame clones and drops some. The table has around 95,000 clones, roughly 90% seen once. Material: peripheral blood, obtained after pregnancy. The receptors were gathered from a female donor with multiple sclerosis, enrolled in a pregnancy study. CDR3s include the opening cysteine and the closing phenylalanine or tryptophan. Each record gives: D gene, clone size, J gene, V gene, CDR3 protein, CDR3 DNA. The D gene is left open where the match is weak. Expanded clones get a size class; other rows say once, few or many, or leave the size out.

TRBD2	.	TRBJ2-5	TRBV28	CASSTGTSEETQYF	TGTGCCAGCAGCACCGGGACTAGCGAAGAGACCCAGTACTTC
.	.	TRBJ2-7	TRBV9	CASSVSASYSYEQYF	TGTGCCAGCAGCGTGAGCGCGTCCTACTCCTACGAGCAGTACTTC
TRBD1	.	TRBJ2-7	TRBV18	CASSLRQGPAYEQYF	TGTGCCAGCTCACTTAGACAGGGGCCTGCCTACGAGCAGTACTTC
.	.	TRBJ1-2	TRBV19	CASSIVAGQMRGYTF	TGTGCCAGTAGTATAGTCGCCGGACAAATGAGGGGCTACACCTTC
TRBD1	.	TRBJ2-7	TRBV6-1	CASSEWGQGTYEQYF	TGTGCCAGCAGTGAATGGGGACAGGGGACCTACGAGCAGTACTTC
TRBD1	once	TRBJ2-5	TRBV18	CASSQNRGIPGWTQYF	TGTGCCAGCTCACAAAACAGGGGGATCCCCGGTTGGACCCAGTACTTC
.	.	TRBJ2-7	TRBV10-3	CAISPSPRDEQYF	TGTGCCATCAGTCCCTCTCCTCGCGACGAGCAGTACTTC
.	.	TRBJ2-1	TRBV1	CTSSQDTRLAGFEQFF	TGCACCAGCAGCCAAGATACTCGGCTAGCAGGATTTGAGCAGTTCTTC
.	once	TRBJ2-7	TRBV29-1	CSVGSGQAYYEQYF	TGCAGCGTGGGGAGTGGGCAGGCCTACTACGAGCAGTACTTC
.	.	TRBJ2-7	TRBV19	CASSIIGDTYEQYF	TGTGCCAGTAGTATAATCGGGGACACCTACGAGCAGTACTTC
.	once	TRBJ2-3	TRBV6-5	CASSYDRDKSTDTQYF	TGTGCCAGCAGTTACGACCGGGACAAGAGCACAGATACGCAGTATTTT
TRBD1	.	TRBJ2-7	TRBV7-2	CASSPQTGGGEQYF	TGTGCCAGCAGCCCGCAGACAGGGGGGGGCGAGCAGTACTTC
.	few	TRBJ1-6	TRBV18	CASSGSMGAGSPLHF	TGTGCCAGCTCAGGGTCGATGGGCGCCGGTTCACCCCTCCACTTT
TRBD1	.	TRBJ2-7	TRBV7-2	CASSLEEDREYEQYF	TGTGCCAGCAGCTTAGAAGAGGACAGGGAGTACGAGCAGTACTTC
.	.	TRBJ1-5	TRBV9	CASSVSGDSNQPQHF	TGTGCCAGCAGCGTTTCAGGGGATAGCAATCAGCCCCAGCATTTT
TRBD1	.	TRBJ1-2	TRBV5-4	CASSLAWTGDRSSGYTF	TGTGCCAGCAGCTTGGCCTGGACAGGGGATCGAAGTAGTGGCTACACCTTC
.	.	TRBJ1-2	TRBV6-1	CASSVAEPYGYTF	TGTGCCAGCAGTGTCGCAGAACCCTATGGCTACACCTTC
TRBD2	.	TRBJ2-1	TRBV5-1	CASSLDLAGAYNEQFF	TGCGCCAGCAGCTTGGACTTAGCGGGAGCCTACAATGAGCAGTTCTTC
.	.	TRBJ1-1	TRBV7-9	CASSFSQGNTEAFF	TGTGCCAGCAGCTTTTCACAGGGGAACACTGAAGCTTTCTTT
TRBD2	.	TRBJ2-3	TRBV11-1	CASSSSSGGPLSRTDTQYF	TGTGCCAGCAGCTCCTCTAGCGGGGGCCCCTTAAGTCGCACAGATACGCAGTATTTT
TRBD2	.	TRBJ2-3	TRBV9	CASSVRASGSAGTDTQYF	TGTGCCAGCAGCGTAAGGGCTAGCGGGAGTGCGGGCACAGATACGCAGTATTTT
TRBD2	.	TRBJ2-5	TRBV11-3	CASSLLAGGQETQYF	TGTGCCAGCAGCTTATTAGCGGGGGGGCAAGAGACCCAGTACTTC
TRBD1	.	TRBJ1-5	TRBV28	CASSLGTGREEQPQHF	TGTGCCAGCAGTTTAGGGACAGGGCGAGAAGAGCAGCCCCAGCATTTT
.	.	TRBJ2-3	TRBV9	CASSVGGYDTQYF	TGTGCCAGCAGCGTTGGAGGTTACGATACGCAGTATTTT
.	.	TRBJ2-7	TRBV6-7	CASTAKGVNEQYF	TGTGCCAGCACCGCCAAGGGGGTCAACGAGCAGTACTTC
TRBD2	.	TRBJ2-3	TRBV19	CASSSERGATDTQYF	TGTGCCAGTAGTTCCGAGCGGGGGGCCACAGATACGCAGTATTTT
.	.	TRBJ1-1	TRBV29-1	CSVARALGHEAFF	TGCAGCGTGGCCCGGGCTCTTGGACACGAAGCTTTCTTT
.	once	TRBJ1-1	TRBV9	CASSRARATEAFF	TGTGCCAGCAGCCGTGCGAGAGCCACTGAAGCTTTCTTT
TRBD2	.	TRBJ2-1	TRBV18	CASSPGLKDEQFF	TGTGCCAGCTCACCGGGACTAAAGGATGAGCAGTTCTTC
TRBD1	.	TRBJ1-5	TRBV28	CASSYGTGGRYGNQPQHF	TGTGCCAGCAGTTACGGGACAGGGGGCCGATATGGCAATCAGCCCCAGCATTTT
TRBD1	.	TRBJ2-7	TRBV2	CASSEDRAYEQYF	TGTGCCAGCAGTGAGGACAGGGCCTACGAGCAGTACTTC
.	once	TRBJ2-5	TRBV4-1	CASSQEGGVGKTQYF	TGCGCCAGCAGCCAAGAAGGAGGGGTTGGAAAGACCCAGTACTTC
.	.	TRBJ1-1	TRBV6-4	CASSDGGGNTEAFF	TGTGCCAGCAGTGACGGGGGCGGGAACACTGAAGCTTTCTTT
.	.	TRBJ1-1	TRBV11-2	CASSLGRPEAFF	TGTGCCAGCAGCTTAGGCAGGCCTGAAGCTTTCTTT
TRBD2	.	TRBJ2-1	TRBV5-1	CASSASGGAYNEQFF	TGCGCCAGCAGCGCAAGCGGGGGGGCATACAATGAGCAGTTCTTC
.	.	TRBJ1-1	TRBV12-5	CASGQGQFEAFF	TGTGCTAGTGGACAAGGACAGTTCGAAGCTTTCTTT
.	.	TRBJ2-2	TRBV7-2	CASSRPTSGNTGELFF	TGTGCCAGCAGTAGACCGACGAGCGGAAACACCGGGGAGCTGTTTTTT